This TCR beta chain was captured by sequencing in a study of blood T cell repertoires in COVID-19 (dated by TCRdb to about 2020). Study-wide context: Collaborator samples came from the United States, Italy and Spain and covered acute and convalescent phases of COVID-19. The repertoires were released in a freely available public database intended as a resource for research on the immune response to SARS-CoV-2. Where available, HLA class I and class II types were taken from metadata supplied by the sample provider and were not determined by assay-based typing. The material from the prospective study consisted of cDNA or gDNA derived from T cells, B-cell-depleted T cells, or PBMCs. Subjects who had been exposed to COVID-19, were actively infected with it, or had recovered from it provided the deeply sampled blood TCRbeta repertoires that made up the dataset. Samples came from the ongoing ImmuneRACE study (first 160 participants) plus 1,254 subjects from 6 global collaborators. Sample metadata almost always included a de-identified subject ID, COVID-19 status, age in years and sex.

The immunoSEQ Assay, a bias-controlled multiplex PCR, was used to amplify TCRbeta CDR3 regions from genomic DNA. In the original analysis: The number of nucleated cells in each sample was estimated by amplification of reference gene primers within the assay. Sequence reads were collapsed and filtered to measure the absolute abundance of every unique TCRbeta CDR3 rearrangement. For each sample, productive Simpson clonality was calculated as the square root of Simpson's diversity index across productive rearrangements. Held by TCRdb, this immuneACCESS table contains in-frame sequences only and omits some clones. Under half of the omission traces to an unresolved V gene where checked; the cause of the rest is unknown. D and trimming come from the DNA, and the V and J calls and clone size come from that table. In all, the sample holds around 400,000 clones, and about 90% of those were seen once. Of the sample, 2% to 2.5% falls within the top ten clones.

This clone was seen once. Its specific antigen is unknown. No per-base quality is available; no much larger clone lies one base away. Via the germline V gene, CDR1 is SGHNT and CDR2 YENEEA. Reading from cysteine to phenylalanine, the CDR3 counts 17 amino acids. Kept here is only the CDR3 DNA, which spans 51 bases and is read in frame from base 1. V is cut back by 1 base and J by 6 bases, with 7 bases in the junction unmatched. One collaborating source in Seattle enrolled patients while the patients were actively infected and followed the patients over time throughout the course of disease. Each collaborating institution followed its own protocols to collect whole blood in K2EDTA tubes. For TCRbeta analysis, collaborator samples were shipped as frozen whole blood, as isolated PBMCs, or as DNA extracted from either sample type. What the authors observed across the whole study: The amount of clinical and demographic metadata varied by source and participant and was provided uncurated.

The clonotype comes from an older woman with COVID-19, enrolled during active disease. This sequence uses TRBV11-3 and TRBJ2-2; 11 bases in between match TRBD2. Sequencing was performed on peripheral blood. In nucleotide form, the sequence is TGTGCCAGCAGCTTAGTCGCGACTAGCGGGGAGGCCGGGGAGCTGTTTTTT. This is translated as CASSLVATSGEAGELFF.